This is a list of T cell receptor beta chains from one sample in a study of blood T cell repertoires in COVID-19. Generated by immunoSEQ multiplex PCR, the TCRdb table keeps only in-frame clones and is missing some. The top ten hold around 8% of the sample, which has 130,000 to 150,000 clones, 75% to 90% seen once. Material for sequencing was peripheral blood. Source of these receptors: a woman in her fifties or sixties with COVID-19, enrolled during active disease. Each CDR3 is given without its conserved first and last residue.

V gene: TRBV6-5; J gene: TRBJ1-1; CDR3 protein: ASSQALGENTEAF
V gene: TRBV20-1; J gene: TRBJ1-1; CDR3 protein: SASVGARYTEAF
V gene: TRBV5-1; J gene: TRBJ2-3; CDR3 protein: ASSLVQSRDTQY
V gene: TRBV7-2; J gene: TRBJ1-1; CDR3 protein: ASSSSGGRLGAF
V gene: TRBV19; J gene: TRBJ2-5; CDR3 protein: ASEDRGQETQY
V gene: TRBV7-9; J gene: TRBJ2-1; CDR3 protein: ASSPSGGLYNEQF
V gene: TRBV19; J gene: TRBJ1-6; CDR3 protein: ASSIGDRVGSPLH
V gene: TRBV7-8; J gene: TRBJ2-5; CDR3 protein: ASSLGGTRETQY
V gene: TRBV27; J gene: TRBJ2-5; CDR3 protein: ASSPQAPGETQY
V gene: TRBV7-3; J gene: TRBJ2-7; CDR3 protein: ASSMGLAGGREYEQY
V gene: TRBV29-1; J gene: TRBJ2-5; CDR3 protein: SAPDRGAQETQY
V gene: TRBV5-1; J gene: TRBJ1-4; CDR3 protein: ASSNRGTNEKLF
V gene: TRBV19; J gene: TRBJ1-1; CDR3 protein: ASSIGDRNTEAF
V gene: TRBV7-3; J gene: TRBJ2-5; CDR3 protein: ASSLGRGGPQETQY
V gene: TRBV12-3/TRBV12-4; J gene: TRBJ1-6; CDR3 protein: ASSTGEASPLH
V gene: TRBV7-8; J gene: TRBJ1-2; CDR3 protein: ASSLVQGDGYT
V gene: TRBV2; J gene: TRBJ2-3; CDR3 protein: ASTTSGGARGLY
V gene: TRBV4-3; J gene: TRBJ1-1; CDR3 protein: ASSQDRAGLDTEAF
V gene: TRBV11-1; J gene: TRBJ2-5; CDR3 protein: ASNQGGQETQY
V gene: TRBV4-3; J gene: TRBJ1-1; CDR3 protein: ASSLAGGGHTEAF
V gene: TRBV4-1; J gene: TRBJ1-1; CDR3 protein: ASSQGRGQGLLDTEAF
V gene: TRBV3-1/TRBV3-2; J gene: TRBJ1-2; CDR3 protein: ASSQDLQTIYGYT
V gene: TRBV10-3; J gene: TRBJ1-6; CDR3 protein: AIGKAGGAGNSPLH
V gene: TRBV4-1; J gene: TRBJ2-5; CDR3 protein: ASSPLAGGGETQY
V gene: TRBV5-8; J gene: TRBJ1-1; CDR3 protein: ASSSGGAESTEAF
V gene: TRBV9; J gene: TRBJ2-5; CDR3 protein: ASSVGLTETQY